This T cell receptor (beta chain) originates from a study of blood T cell repertoires in COVID-19 (TCRdb year 2020). In the study overall: Samples covering the acute and convalescent phases of COVID-19 were provided by collaborators in the United States, Italy and Spain. The repertoires were released in a freely available public database intended as a resource for research on the immune response to SARS-CoV-2. A de-identified subject ID, COVID-19 status, age in years and sex were almost always included in the sample metadata. Subjects who had been exposed to COVID-19, were actively infected with it, or had recovered from it provided the deeply sampled blood TCRbeta repertoires that made up the dataset. Samples came from the ongoing ImmuneRACE study (first 160 participants) plus 1,254 subjects from 6 global collaborators. The prospective study material was composed of cDNA or gDNA derived from T cells, B-cell-depleted T cells, or PBMCs. Where available, HLA class I and class II types were obtained from metadata supplied by the sample provider rather than from assay-based typing.

Concerning this clone itself: Its antigen has not been determined. Per-nucleotide qualities are absent, and no much larger clonotype sits a single base away.

What the study reported, not specific to this receptor: The amount of clinical and demographic metadata varied by source and participant and was provided uncurated.

Participants in the prospective study were aged roughly 18 to 90 years, lived in under 30 United States geographic areas, and enrolled through a virtual design. In the prospective study, cohorts were assigned on the basis of participant-reported clinical history obtained from a screening survey and a study questionnaire. Recovered participants in ImmuneRACE Cohort 3 were defined by two consecutive negative NP/OP PCR tests, clearance by a healthcare professional, or resolution of symptoms. In the prospective study, whole blood, serum and a nasopharyngeal or oropharyngeal swab were collected from each participant by mobile phlebotomists. Participants in the prospective study had the option to provide additional blood draws and questionnaires over a roughly two-month period. Before DNA extraction, blood samples from the prospective study were shipped at room temperature or frozen. TCRbeta CDR3 regions were amplified from genomic DNA by means of the immunoSEQ Assay, a bias-controlled multiplex PCR. The published analysis was carried out like this. Within the assay, amplification of reference gene primers was used to estimate how many nucleated cells each sample contained. To quantify the absolute abundance of each unique TCRbeta CDR3 rearrangement, sequence reads were collapsed and filtered. For each sample, productive Simpson clonality was calculated as the square root of Simpson's diversity index across productive rearrangements. TCRdb carries this immuneACCESS record with in-frame sequences only. Its versions omit some clonotypes, under half of them owing to an unresolved V gene in the studies checked, with the rest unexplained. The V and J calls and clone size are taken from that table; D and trimming were inferred from the DNA. This sample gives more than 300,000 clones in total; around 90% of them show up just once. The ten most abundant clones make up 1.2% of the sample.

CDR1 and CDR2, per the germline V gene, are SGHRS and YFSETQ. The CDR3 runs 15 residues from the cysteine to the phenylalanine. CDR3 DNA is the only sequence kept; it has 45 bases, read in frame from the first base. From V the trimming removes 0 bases and from J it removes 3 bases, while the gene matches leave 5 bases of the junction unaccounted for. The sequence was collected from a woman between 18 and 29 years old who had recovered from COVID-19. The sequencing sample was made of PBMCs or T cells enriched from blood (not recorded which). The chain uses TRBV5-1 and TRBJ2-7, and 8 bases in between align with TRBD1. The CDR3 in this case is CASSLGQGLGYEQYF. The base sequence is TGCGCCAGCAGCTTGGGACAGGGGCTCGGCTACGAGCAGTACTTC.